The next 8 T cell receptor beta chains were all read from a single sample in a study of siplizumab effects on memory and regulatory T cells. The protocol was immunoSEQ multiplex PCR, while the TCRdb copy is restricted to in-frame clones and leaves out a portion. The table includes 90,000 to 110,000 clones, 85% to 95% detected once. Sequences were obtained from CD4+ T cells sorted from blood. Receptors were obtained from a human donor in good health.

The CDR3 spells CASSLRGSNSPLHF. In DNA form, the CDR3 reads TGTGCCAGCAGCTTAAGGGGTTCCAATTCACCCCTCCACTTT. The rearrangement joins TRBV7-2 to TRBJ1-6, with D possibly matching TRBD1 (5 bases). The CDR3 is made up of 14 amino acids. Trimming shortened V by 2 bases and J by 7 bases, and 9 bases separated the two germline ends. Germline CDR1 SGHTA, CDR2 FQGNSA.

The rearrangement uses TRBV2 and TRBJ2-1; D is possibly TRBD1 (5 bases). Germline V lookup: CDR1 SNHLY, CDR2 FYNNEI. This CDR3 has 12 amino acids. Trimming shortened V by 6 bases and J by 16 bases, and 19 bases separated the two germline ends. The CDR3 spells CASRLSGARGFF. The CDR3 nucleotides are TGTGCCAGCAGACTCTCTGGGGCTAGGGGTTTCTTC.

This clone appeared a single time. The V call is TRBV29-1, the J call TRBJ1-1, with 7 bases matching TRBD1. Germline values: CDR1 SQVTM, CDR2 ANQGSEA. The J segment lost 0 bases and the V segment lost 7 bases, leaving 5 bases of the junction unmatched. This CDR3 region has 13 residues. The CDR3 DNA reads TGCAGCGGCGGACAGGCGGTGAACACTGAAGCTTTCTTT. Protein product: CSGGQAVNTEAFF.

The rearrangement uses TRBV7-9 and TRBJ2-5, with no clear D. The J call may be in error: the DNA end matches TRBJ2-7 better. CDR1 is SEHNR, CDR2 FQNEAQ, per germline (reference sequence). The CDR3 extends over 12 amino acids. This CDR3 reads CASSPLSYEQYF. DNA for the CDR3: TGTGCCAGCAGCCCTCTGTCCTACGAGCAGTACTTC.

This chain uses TRBV6-1 with TRBJ1-4, with D possibly matching TRBD1 (6 bases). The CDR3 covers 15 residues. The V gene's germline CDR1 is MNHNS and CDR2 SASEGT. V was cut by 2 bases and J by 4 bases, with 11 bases left in between. CDR3 sequence: CASSERLGGNEKLFF. DNA for the CDR3: TGTGCCAGCAGTGAACGGTTAGGGGGTAATGAAAAACTGTTTTTT.

The chain links TRBV9 to TRBJ1-2; D not resolved. Germline CDR1 reads SGDLS; CDR2 reads YYNGEE. Trimming removed 5 bases at V and 5 bases at J, with 10 bases between. CDR3 length: 12 residues. The CDR3 loop is CASSEPAYGYTF. In DNA, the CDR3 is TGTGCCAGCAGTGAACCTGCGTATGGCTACACCTTC.

The genes are TRBV6-1 and TRBJ1-2; D not certain. Looked up from germline, CDR1 is MNHNS and CDR2 is SASEGT. The germline V and J ends were trimmed by 4 bases and 5 bases, with 11 bases remaining between them. The CDR3 consists of 13 residues. The CDR3 loop reads CASSATWKYGYTF. For the CDR3, the DNA is TGTGCCAGCAGTGCTACCTGGAAGTATGGCTACACCTTC.

The rearrangement uses TRBV30 and TRBJ1-1; no firm D call. The V end was cut by 0 bases, the J end by 2 bases, with 10 bases between. Germline CDR1 is GTSNPN and CDR2 is SVGIG (reference sequence). The CDR3 consists of 14 residues. The CDR3 nucleotides read TGTGCCTGGAGTGTCTCGCCGGGAAACACTGAAGCTTTCTTT. It encodes CAWSVSPGNTEAFF.